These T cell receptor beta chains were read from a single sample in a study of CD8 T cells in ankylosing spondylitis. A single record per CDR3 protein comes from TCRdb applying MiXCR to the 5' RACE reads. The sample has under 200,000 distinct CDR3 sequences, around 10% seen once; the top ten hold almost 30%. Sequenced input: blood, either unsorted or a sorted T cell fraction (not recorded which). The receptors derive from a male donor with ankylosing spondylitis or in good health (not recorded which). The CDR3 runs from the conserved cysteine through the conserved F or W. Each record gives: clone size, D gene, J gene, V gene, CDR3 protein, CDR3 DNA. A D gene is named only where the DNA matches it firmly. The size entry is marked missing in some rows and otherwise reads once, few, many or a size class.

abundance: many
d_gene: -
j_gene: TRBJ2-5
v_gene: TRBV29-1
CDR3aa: CSVEDQEVQYF
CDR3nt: TGCAGCGTTGAAGATCAGGAGGTCCAGTACTTC

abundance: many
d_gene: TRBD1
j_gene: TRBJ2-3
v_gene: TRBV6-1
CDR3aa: CASIWDRDTDTQYF
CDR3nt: TGTGCCAGCATCTGGGACAGGGACACAGATACGCAGTATTTT

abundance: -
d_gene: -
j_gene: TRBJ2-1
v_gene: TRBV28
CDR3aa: CASGRRGSYNEQFF
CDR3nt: TGTGCCAGCGGCCGTCGGGGCTCCTACAATGAGCAGTTCTTC

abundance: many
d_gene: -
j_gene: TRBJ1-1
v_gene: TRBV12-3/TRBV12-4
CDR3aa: CASSLAARNTEAFF
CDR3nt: TGTGCCAGCAGTTTGGCAGCTAGGAACACTGAAGCTTTCTTT

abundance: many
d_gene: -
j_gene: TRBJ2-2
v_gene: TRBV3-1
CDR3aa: CASSLQRLNTGELFF
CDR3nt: TGTGCCAGCAGCCTCCAAAGGCTGAACACCGGGGAGCTGTTTTTT

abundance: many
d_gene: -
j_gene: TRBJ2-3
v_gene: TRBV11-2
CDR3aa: CASSLELATRTDTQYF
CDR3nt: TGTGCCAGCAGCTTAGAATTAGCGACGCGCACAGATACGCAGTATTTT

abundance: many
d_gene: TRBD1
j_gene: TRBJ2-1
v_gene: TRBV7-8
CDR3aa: CASSWTGRGEQFF
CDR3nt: TGTGCCAGCAGCTGGACAGGGCGAGGTGAGCAGTTCTTC

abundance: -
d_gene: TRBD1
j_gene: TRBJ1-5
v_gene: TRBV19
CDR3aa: CAAGTDEGQPQHF
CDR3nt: TGTGCCGCGGGGACAGACGAGGGTCAGCCCCAGCATTTT

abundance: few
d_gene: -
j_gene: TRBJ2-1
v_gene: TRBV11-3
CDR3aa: CASSFNEDSGQFF
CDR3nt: TGTGCCAGCAGCTTCAACGAGGATTCGGGTCAGTTCTTC

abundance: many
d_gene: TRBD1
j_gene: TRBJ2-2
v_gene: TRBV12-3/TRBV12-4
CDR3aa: CASSYRGNTGELFF
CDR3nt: TGTGCCAGCAGTTACAGGGGGAACACCGGGGAGCTGTTTTTT

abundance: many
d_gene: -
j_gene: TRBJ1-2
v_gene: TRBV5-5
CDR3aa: CASSTGQLYGYTF
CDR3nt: TGTGCCAGCAGCACAGGACAGCTCTATGGCTACACCTTC

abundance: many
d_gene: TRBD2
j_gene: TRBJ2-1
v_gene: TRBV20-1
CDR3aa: CSASSRTSVSNEQFF
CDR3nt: TGCAGTGCTAGTAGTAGGACTAGCGTTTCCAATGAGCAGTTCTTC

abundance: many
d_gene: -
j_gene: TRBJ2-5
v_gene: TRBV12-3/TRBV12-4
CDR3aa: CASRSSAETQYF
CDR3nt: TGTGCCAGCAGGTCCTCGGCGGAGACCCAGTACTTC

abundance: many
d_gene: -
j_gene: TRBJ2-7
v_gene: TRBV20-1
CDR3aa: CSARGQAYEQYF
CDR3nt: TGCAGTGCTAGAGGCCAGGCTTACGAGCAGTACTTC

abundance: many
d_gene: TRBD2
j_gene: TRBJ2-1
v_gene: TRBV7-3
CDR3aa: CASSLTTGTSGRAMNEQFF
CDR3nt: TGTGCCAGCAGCTTAACGACCGGGACTAGCGGGAGGGCTATGAATGAGCAGTTCTTC

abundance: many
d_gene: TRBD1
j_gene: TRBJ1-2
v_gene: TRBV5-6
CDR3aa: CASSLGFLTGVGGYTF
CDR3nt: TGTGCCAGCAGCTTGGGCTTTTTGACAGGGGTCGGCGGCTACACCTTC

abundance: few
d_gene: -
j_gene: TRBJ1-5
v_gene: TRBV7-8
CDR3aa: CASSLGGWAADSNQPQHF
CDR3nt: TGTGCCAGCAGCTTAGGAGGCTGGGCAGCGGATAGCAATCAGCCCCAGCATTTT

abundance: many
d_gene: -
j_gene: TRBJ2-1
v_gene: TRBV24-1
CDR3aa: CATEHGGSIYNEQFF
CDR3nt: TGTGCCACCGAGCACGGAGGGTCTATCTACAATGAGCAGTTCTTC

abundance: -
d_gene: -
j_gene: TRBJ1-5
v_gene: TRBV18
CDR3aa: CASSLWTDGQPQHF
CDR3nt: TGTGCCAGCTCACTCTGGACTGACGGTCAGCCCCAGCATTTT

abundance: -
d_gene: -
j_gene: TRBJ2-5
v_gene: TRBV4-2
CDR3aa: CASGPGGETQYF
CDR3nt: TGTGCCAGCGGCCCTGGGGGGGAGACCCAGTACTTC

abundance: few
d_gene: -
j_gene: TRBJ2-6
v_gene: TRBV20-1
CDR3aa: CSASKTGTPGANVLTF
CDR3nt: TGCAGTGCTAGTAAGACCGGGACCCCTGGGGCCAACGTCCTGACTTTC

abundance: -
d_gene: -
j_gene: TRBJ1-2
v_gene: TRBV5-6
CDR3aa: CASSSGAPYYGYTF
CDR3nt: TGTGCCAGCAGCTCAGGGGCCCCTTACTATGGCTACACCTTC

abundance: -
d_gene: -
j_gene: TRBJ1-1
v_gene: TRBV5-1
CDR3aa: CASSLGGHRMNTEAFF
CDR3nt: TGCGCCAGCAGCTTGGGGGGACACCGGATGAACACTGAAGCTTTCTTT

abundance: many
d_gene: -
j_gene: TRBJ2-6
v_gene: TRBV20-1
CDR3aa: CSATPFPGANVLTF
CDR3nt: TGCAGTGCTACTCCCTTTCCTGGGGCCAACGTCCTGACTTTC

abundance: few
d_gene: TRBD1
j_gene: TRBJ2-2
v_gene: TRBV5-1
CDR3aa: CASSLDDGGQGTGELFF
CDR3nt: TGCGCCAGCAGCTTGGATGATGGGGGACAGGGGACCGGGGAGCTGTTTTTT

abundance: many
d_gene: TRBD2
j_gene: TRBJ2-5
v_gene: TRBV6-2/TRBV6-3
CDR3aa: CASSSPPRTSGGFRRATQYF
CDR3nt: TGTGCCAGCAGCTCCCCGCCAAGGACTAGCGGGGGGTTTCGACGAGCGACCCAGTACTTC

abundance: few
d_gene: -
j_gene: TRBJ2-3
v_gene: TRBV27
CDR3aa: CASSFEASSDTQYF
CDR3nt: TGTGCCAGCAGTTTTGAAGCTAGCTCGGATACGCAGTATTTT